This T cell receptor (beta chain) came from a study of yellow fever vaccine responses in identical twins. Study-level points and caveats: The T cell response to vaccination in identical twins was reportedly partly convergent and partly personalized.

A single record per CDR3 protein comes from TCRdb applying MiXCR to the RT-PCR reads. The sample lists 2,200 or so distinct CDR3 sequences; roughly four fifths were seen once. This clonotype has only one observation. The antigen is unknown. This CDR3 has 14 residues. V was trimmed by 3 bases and J by 5 bases, leaving 8 bases between them. The germline gives CDR1 MNHNS, CDR2 SASEGT. Sequencing was performed on T cells from blood (PBMCs), unsorted or a sorted subset (not recorded which), taken before or after yellow fever vaccination (not recorded which). The rearrangement links TRBV6-1 to TRBJ1-6; D not certain. The sequence came from a woman younger than 35 who received the yellow fever vaccine. CDR3 in amino acids: CASSEQSDNSPLHF. CDR3 in DNA: TGTGCCAGCAGTGAGCAAAGCGATAATTCACCCCTCCACTTT.